Following are 24 T cell receptor beta chains from one sample sequenced in a study of cytomegalovirus exposure and HLA in healthy donors. Researchers ran the PCR with 60 Vbeta and 13 Jbeta primers. Profiled with immunoSEQ multiplex PCR; TCRdb holds only in-frame clones, not every one. Of some 130,000 clones in the sample, roughly three quarters are singletons; the top ten hold around 3.1%. Sequencing was done on a sample of PBMCs. The receptor source for this set is a man aged 40-50 years in good health and CMV-seronegative.

V gene TRBV5-1 combines with J gene TRBJ2-5, with D possibly being TRBD2 (7 bases). CDR3 length: 15 residues. V was trimmed by 7 bases and J by 2 bases, leaving 18 bases between them. In germline, CDR1 is SGHRS, CDR2 YFSETQ. Written as DNA, the CDR3 is TGCGCCAGCCGAGGGAGGGGGGCTGCACAAGAGACCCAGTACTTC. Its translation is CASRGRGAAQETQYF.

This chain connects TRBV29-1 to TRBJ2-1; 7 bases agree with TRBD2. The length of the CDR3 is 14 residues. Germline V gene data show CDR1 as SQVTM and CDR2 as ANQGSEA. J was trimmed by 0 bases and V by 1 base; bases with no gene match: 0. The CDR3 nucleotides read TGCAGCGTTGAAGGCGGGAGCTCCTACAATGAGCAGTTCTTC. It specifies CSVEGGSSYNEQFF.

V is TRBV7-6 and J is TRBJ1-5; the match to TRBD1 covers 8 bases. Germline loops: CDR1 SGHVS, CDR2 FNYEAQ. V was clipped by 0 bases and J by 2 bases; unmatched bases: 3. This CDR3 comprises 16 residues. The CDR3 loop is CASSLASGQGNQPQHF. DNA of the CDR3: TGTGCCAGCAGCTTAGCGTCGGGACAGGGCAATCAGCCCCAGCATTTT. The full variable domain, completed using reference TRBV7-6 and TRBJ1-5, is GAGVSQSPRYKVTKRGQDVALRCDPISGHVSLYWYRQALGQGPEFLTYFNYEAQQDKSGLPNDRFSAERPEGSISTLTIQRTEQRDSAMYRCASSLASGQGNQPQHFGDGTRLSIL.

The chain has TRBV6-1 and TRBJ2-5; D might be TRBD2 (5 bases). The CDR3 is 15 residues long. Germline assignment: CDR1 MNHNS and CDR2 SASEGT. The V gene lost 2 bases and the J gene lost 0 bases, with 10 bases spanning the gap. The CDR3 coding sequence is TGTGCCAGCAGTGAATGGGCAGCGGACCAAGAGACCCAGTACTTC. Translated: CASSEWAADQETQYF.

The J gene is TRBJ1-2, the V gene TRBV9, with no clear D. Germline V gene data show CDR1 as SGDLS and CDR2 as YYNGEE. The CDR3 loop spans 15 amino acids. With 0 bases removed from V and 6 bases from J, the gap between germline ends came to 15 bases. The CDR3 bases are TGTGCCAGCAGCGTAGAAGAATGGCAGGTCGATGGCTACACCTTC. This codes for CASSVEEWQVDGYTF.

The rearrangement links TRBV29-1 to TRBJ1-2; TRBD1 matches at 10 bases. This CDR3 region has 13 residues. CDR1 is SQVTM and CDR2 is ANQGSEA in the germline V gene. With V trimmed by 7 bases and J by 8 bases, 10 bases remained unmatched. The CDR3 reads CSAATGGQYGYTF. The DNA of the CDR3 is TGCAGCGCGGCGACAGGGGGCCAATACGGCTACACCTTC.

The sample holds a few counts of this clone. The J gene is TRBJ2-1, the V gene TRBV9; 10 nucleotides agree with TRBD2. The CDR3 has 17 residues. Germline V CDR1 and CDR2: SGDLS, YYNGEE. With V trimmed by 0 bases and J by 8 bases, 11 bases remained unmatched. DNA of the CDR3: TGTGCCAGCAGCGTAGACGGCCGGACTAGCGGTCTCGATGAGCAGTTCTTC. Residues: CASSVDGRTSGLDEQFF.

This sequence joins TRBV9 and TRBJ2-2, with 10 bases that match TRBD1. This CDR3 spans 15 amino acids. Germline trimming cut 5 bases from V and 5 bases from J; bases unmatched to any gene: 6. Per germline, CDR1 SGDLS and CDR2 YYNGEE. The CDR3 sequence is CASRRQGAGTGELFF. CDR3 in DNA: TGTGCCAGCAGAAGACAGGGGGCAGGGACCGGGGAGCTGTTTTTT.

This clone showed up just a few times. The CDR3 sequence: CASSPGTVYYGYTF. As DNA, the CDR3 is TGCGCCAGCAGCCCTGGGACAGTCTACTATGGCTACACCTTC. This sequence joins TRBV4-3 and TRBJ1-2; 7 bases map to TRBD1. V lost 4 bases, J lost 3 bases, and 5 bases stayed unmatched. The CDR3 sequence is 14 residues long. CDR1 and CDR2 from the germline V gene are LGHNA and YSLEER.

Written as DNA, the CDR3 is TGTGCCAGCAGCTTAGCTCCGGGACACGACTATGGCTACACCTTC. Amino acids: CASSLAPGHDYGYTF. This rearrangement joins TRBV7-2 to TRBJ1-2; TRBD1 is a possible D gene (6 bases). Germline assignment: CDR1 SGHTA and CDR2 FQGNSA. CDR3 size: 15 residues. Trimming cost V 0 bases and J 3 bases, with 11 bases left between them.

V is TRBV19 and J is TRBJ2-1; 8 bases are a match to TRBD2. The CDR3 totals 14 residues. From germline, CDR1 is LNHDA and CDR2 SQIVND (reference sequence). The V and J ends lost 7 bases and 12 bases, in that order; junction bases with no gene match: 14. The CDR3 coding sequence is TGTGCCAGTACGACCGGGGGGGCGGGGGGCGCGCAGTTCTTC. It specifies CASTTGGAGGAQFF.

The V call is TRBV7-2, the J call TRBJ2-4; TRBD1 matches 8 bases. This CDR3 has 19 residues. CDR1 is SGHTA, CDR2 FQGNSA, per germline. V gave up 5 bases and J gave up 1 base; unmatched junction bases: 16. This CDR3 is CASSPIRGPGGLAKNIQYF. The CDR3, as DNA: TGTGCCAGCAGCCCAATAAGGGGGCCAGGGGGCCTGGCCAAAAACATTCAGTACTTC.

The rearrangement joins TRBV9 to TRBJ1-2; no clear D gene. V was cut by 0 bases and J by 7 bases, with 7 bases left in between. Germline CDR1 SGDLS, CDR2 YYNGEE. The CDR3 is 12 amino acids. The DNA of the CDR3 is TGTGCCAGCAGCGTAGGAGGGTTTGGCTACACCTTC. As protein: CASSVGGFGYTF.

This chain connects TRBV12-5 to TRBJ1-1; TRBD1 agrees at 9 bases. The germline CDR1 and CDR2 sequences are LGHNT and FRNRAP. V trimming: 3 bases; J trimming: 9 bases; junction bases outside the gene matches: 5. The CDR3 is 13 residues long. The CDR3 loop is CASGFRQGVKAFF. The CDR3 DNA reads TGTGCTAGTGGTTTTAGACAGGGGGTCAAAGCTTTCTTT. The whole variable domain, remainder taken from reference TRBV12-5 and TRBJ1-1, is DARVTQTPRHKVTEMGQEVTMRCQPILGHNTVFWYRQTMMQGLELLAYFRNRAPLDDSGMPKDRFSAEMPDATLATLKIQPSEPRDSAVYFCASGFRQGVKAFFGQGTRLTVV.

The chain employs TRBV7-6 and TRBJ2-5; the D is unclear. With 5 bases removed from V and 5 bases from J, the gap between germline ends came to 9 bases. Germline lookup yields CDR1 SGHVS and CDR2 FNYEAQ. CDR3 length: 12 residues. CDR3 coding DNA: TGTGCCAGCAGCGAGAGGCCGGAGACCCAGTACTTC. Amino acids: CASSERPETQYF.

In its sample, this clone was seen once. The chain employs TRBV7-6 and TRBJ1-3; 10 positions agree with TRBD1. The CDR3 has 16 amino acids. The ends lost 2 bases at V and 7 bases at J; junction bases unmatched: 8. Germline CDR1 SGHVS, CDR2 FNYEAQ. The CDR3 is CASSLTSPDRGNTIYF. DNA of the CDR3: TGTGCCAGCAGCTTAACTAGCCCGGACAGGGGGAACACCATATATTTT.

This clone came up once. The rearrangement links TRBV5-1 to TRBJ2-5; 9 positions agree with TRBD1. The ends lost 1 base at V and 4 bases at J; junction bases unmatched: 8. There are 16 residues in the CDR3. Germline CDR1 and CDR2: SGHRS and YFSETQ. In DNA, the CDR3 is TGCGCCAGCAGCTTGCCGGGACAGGGAAGGTCAGAGACCCAGTACTTC. This translates into CASSLPGQGRSETQYF.

The chain combines TRBV27 with TRBJ2-7; 9 bases fit TRBD1. This CDR3 has 14 amino acids. Germline CDR1 MNHEY, CDR2 SMNVEV (reference sequence). Unmatched junction bases numbered 6, after V lost 5 bases and J lost 4 bases. The CDR3 reads CASSPGTGPYEQYF. Here the CDR3 DNA reads TGTGCCAGCAGTCCGGGGACAGGGCCGTACGAGCAGTACTTC.

The V gene is TRBV27, the J gene TRBJ1-1; D may be TRBD1 (5 bases). The germline V and J ends were trimmed by 6 bases and 2 bases, with 7 bases remaining between them. The CDR3 totals 12 residues. Germline assignment: CDR1 MNHEY and CDR2 SMNVEV (reference sequence). CDR3 in DNA: TGTGCCAGCAGAACAGGAAACACTGAAGCTTTCTTT. Its protein is CASRTGNTEAFF.

This clone was recorded only once. V and J are TRBV10-3 and TRBJ2-1; D unclear. In germline, CDR1 is ENHRY, CDR2 SYGVKD. The CDR3 has 13 residues. Deletions cut 10 bases from V and 5 bases from J, with 15 bases between. CDR3 DNA: TGTGCCACCTATCGAGGAATTAACAATGAGCAGTTCTTC. Translating gives CATYRGINNEQFF.

The rearrangement links TRBV11-1 to TRBJ1-1; D unclear. CDR1 and CDR2 (germline): SGHAT, FQDESV (reference sequence). The length of the CDR3 is 13 residues. The ends were cut back, 1 base at V and 3 bases at J, with 6 bases in the middle. The DNA for the CDR3 is TGTGCCAGCAGCTTAGTGCGGGACACTGAAGCTTTCTTT. Protein sequence: CASSLVRDTEAFF.

V and J are TRBV5-8 and TRBJ2-3, with 9 bases that match TRBD2. V was clipped by 4 bases and J by 0 bases; unmatched bases: 12. The CDR3 is made up of 18 amino acids. Germline CDR1 is SGHTS and CDR2 is YDEGEE. CDR3 loop: CASSPGGLAGVSTDTQYF. The CDR3 region has the DNA TGTGCCAGCAGCCCAGGGGGACTAGCTGGTGTGAGCACAGATACGCAGTATTTT.

The chain has TRBV19 and TRBJ2-1; D perhaps matches TRBD2 (6 bases). This CDR3 contains 11 residues. V dropped 7 bases and J dropped 8 bases, with 9 bases sitting between them. CDR1 is LNHDA and CDR2 is SQIVND in the germline V gene (reference sequence). The CDR3 spells CASIGEDEQFF. Here the CDR3 DNA reads TGTGCCAGTATTGGGGAGGATGAGCAGTTCTTC.

V usage is TRBV5-4 and J usage is TRBJ1-5; 7 bases map to TRBD1. The germline CDR1 and CDR2 sequences are SGHNT and YYREEE (reference sequence). V lost 4 bases and J lost 1; bases outside the gene matches: 2. This CDR3 is built from 14 residues. CDR3 DNA sequence: TGTGCCAGCAGCCAGGACAGGAGCAATCAGCCCCAGCATTTT. Translation gives CASSQDRSNQPQHF.